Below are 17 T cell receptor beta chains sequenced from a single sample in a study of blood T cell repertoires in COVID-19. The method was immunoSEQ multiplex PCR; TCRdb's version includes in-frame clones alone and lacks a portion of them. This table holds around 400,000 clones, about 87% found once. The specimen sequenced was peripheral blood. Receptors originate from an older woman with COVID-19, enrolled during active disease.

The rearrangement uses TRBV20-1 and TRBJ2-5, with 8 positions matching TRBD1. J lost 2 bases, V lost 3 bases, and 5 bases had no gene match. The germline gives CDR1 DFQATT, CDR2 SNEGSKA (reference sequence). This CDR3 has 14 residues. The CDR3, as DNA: TGCAGTGCTAGTCAGGGGGCGCCGCAAGAGACCCAGTACTTC. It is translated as CSASQGAPQETQYF.

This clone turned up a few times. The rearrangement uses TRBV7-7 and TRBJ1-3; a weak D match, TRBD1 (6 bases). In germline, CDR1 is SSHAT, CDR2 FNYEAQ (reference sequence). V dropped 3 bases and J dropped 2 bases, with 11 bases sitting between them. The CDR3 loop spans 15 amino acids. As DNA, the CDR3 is TGTGCCAGCAGCTTGGGAGGGGGACCTGGAAACACCATATATTTT. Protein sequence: CASSLGGGPGNTIYF.

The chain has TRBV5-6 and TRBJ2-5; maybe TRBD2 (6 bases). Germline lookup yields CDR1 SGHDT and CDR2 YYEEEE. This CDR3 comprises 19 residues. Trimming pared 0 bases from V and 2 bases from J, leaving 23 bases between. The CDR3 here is CASSLDSGTFIPHQETQYF. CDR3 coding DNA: TGTGCCAGCAGCTTGGATTCAGGGACTTTTATCCCACATCAAGAGACCCAGTACTTC.

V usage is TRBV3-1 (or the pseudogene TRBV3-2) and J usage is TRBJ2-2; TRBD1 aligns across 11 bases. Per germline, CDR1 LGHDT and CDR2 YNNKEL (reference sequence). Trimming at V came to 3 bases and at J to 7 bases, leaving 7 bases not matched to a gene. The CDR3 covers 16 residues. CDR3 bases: TGTGCCAGCAGCCACCCCGGGACAGGGGGTGGCGGGGAGCTGTTTTTT. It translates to CASSHPGTGGGGELFF.

In DNA, the CDR3 is TGCGCCAGCCCCCGACGTCCCTTAGCGGGGGGTGAAGAGACCCAGTACTTC. Amino acid sequence: CASPRRPLAGGEETQYF. The V call is TRBV23-1, the J call TRBJ2-5, with TRBD2 matching over 10 bases. TRBV23-1 is annotated as an ORF whose role is uncertain. The V gene end was trimmed by 8 bases and the J gene end by 3 bases; junction bases not matched to a gene: 15. The CDR3 consists of 17 residues.

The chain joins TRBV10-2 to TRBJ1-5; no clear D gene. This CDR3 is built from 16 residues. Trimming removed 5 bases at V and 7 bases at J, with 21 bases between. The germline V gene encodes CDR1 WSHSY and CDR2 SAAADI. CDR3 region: CASSSSPGGSGQPQHF. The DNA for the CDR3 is TGCGCCAGCAGTAGTAGCCCGGGAGGATCCGGACAGCCCCAGCATTTT.

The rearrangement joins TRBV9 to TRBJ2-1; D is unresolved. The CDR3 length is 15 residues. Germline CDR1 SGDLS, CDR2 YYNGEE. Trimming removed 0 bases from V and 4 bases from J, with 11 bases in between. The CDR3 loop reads CASSVDGEFYNEQFF. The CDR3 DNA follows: TGTGCCAGCAGCGTAGACGGAGAGTTTTACAATGAGCAGTTCTTC.

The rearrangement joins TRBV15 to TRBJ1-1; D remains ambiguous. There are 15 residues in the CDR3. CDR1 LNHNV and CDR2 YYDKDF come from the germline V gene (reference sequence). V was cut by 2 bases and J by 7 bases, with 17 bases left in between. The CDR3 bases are TGTGCCACCAGCAGAACACCCCGCGGCTCGGTTGAAGCTTTCTTT. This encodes CATSRTPRGSVEAFF.

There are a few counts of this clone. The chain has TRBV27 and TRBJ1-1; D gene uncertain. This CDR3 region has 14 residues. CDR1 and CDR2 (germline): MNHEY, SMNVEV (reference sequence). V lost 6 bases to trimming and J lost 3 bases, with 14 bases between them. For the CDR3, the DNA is TGTGCCAGCAGCCGGAGGACCCTCGACACTGAAGCTTTCTTT. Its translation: CASSRRTLDTEAFF.

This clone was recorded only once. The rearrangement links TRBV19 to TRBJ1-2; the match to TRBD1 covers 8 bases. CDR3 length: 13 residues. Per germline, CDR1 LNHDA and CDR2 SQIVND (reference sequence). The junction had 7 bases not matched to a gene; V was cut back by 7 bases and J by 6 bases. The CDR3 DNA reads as TGTGCCAGTACCCCCCAGGGGGCGGATGGCTACACCTTC. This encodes CASTPQGADGYTF.

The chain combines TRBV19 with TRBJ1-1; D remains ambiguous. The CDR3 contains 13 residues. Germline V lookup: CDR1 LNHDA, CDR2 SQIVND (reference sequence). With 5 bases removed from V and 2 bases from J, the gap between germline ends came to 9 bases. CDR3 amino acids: CASSVNSNTEAFF. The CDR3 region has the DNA TGTGCCAGTAGTGTAAACAGTAACACTGAAGCTTTCTTT.

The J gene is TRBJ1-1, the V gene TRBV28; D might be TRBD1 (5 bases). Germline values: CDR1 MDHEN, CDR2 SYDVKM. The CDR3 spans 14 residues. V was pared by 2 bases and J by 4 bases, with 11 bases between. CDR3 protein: CASSLEGRSTEAFF. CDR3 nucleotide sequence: TGTGCCAGCAGTTTAGAGGGGAGGAGCACTGAAGCTTTCTTT.

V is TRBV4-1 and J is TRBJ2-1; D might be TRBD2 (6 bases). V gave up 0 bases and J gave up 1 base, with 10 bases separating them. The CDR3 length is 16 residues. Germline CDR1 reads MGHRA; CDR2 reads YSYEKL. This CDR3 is CASSQDAGRSYNEQFF. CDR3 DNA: TGCGCCAGCAGCCAAGATGCAGGGAGGTCCTACAATGAGCAGTTCTTC.

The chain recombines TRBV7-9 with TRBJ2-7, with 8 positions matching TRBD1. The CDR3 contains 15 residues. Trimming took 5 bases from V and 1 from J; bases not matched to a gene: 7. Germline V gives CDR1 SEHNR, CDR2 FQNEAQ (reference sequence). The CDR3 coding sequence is TGTGCCAGCAGCGATAGGACAGGGTATTCCTACGAGCAGTACTTC. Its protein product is CASSDRTGYSYEQYF.

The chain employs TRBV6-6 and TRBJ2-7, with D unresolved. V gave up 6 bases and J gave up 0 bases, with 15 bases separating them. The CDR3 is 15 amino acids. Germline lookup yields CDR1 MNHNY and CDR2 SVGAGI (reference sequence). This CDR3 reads CASSTTGRSSYEQYF. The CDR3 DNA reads TGTGCCAGCAGCACCACCGGCCGGAGCTCCTACGAGCAGTACTTC.

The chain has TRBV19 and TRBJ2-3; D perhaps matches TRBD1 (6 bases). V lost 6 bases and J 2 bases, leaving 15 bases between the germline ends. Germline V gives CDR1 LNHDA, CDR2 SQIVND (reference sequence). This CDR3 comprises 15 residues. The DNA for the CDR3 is TGTGCCAGTAGCCAACAGGGCCTGGCCACAGATACGCAGTATTTT. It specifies CASSQQGLATDTQYF.

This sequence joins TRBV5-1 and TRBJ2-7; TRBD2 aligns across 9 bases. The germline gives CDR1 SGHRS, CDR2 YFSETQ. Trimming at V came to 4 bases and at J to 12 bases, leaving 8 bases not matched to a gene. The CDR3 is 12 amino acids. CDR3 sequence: CASSGPSGARYF. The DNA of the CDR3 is TGCGCCAGCAGCGGACCTAGCGGGGCGAGGTACTTC.